These T cell receptor beta chains were read from a single sample in a study of control samples from healthy donors and cancer patients. TCRdb's copy holds only in-frame clones and misses some; the assay was immunoSEQ multiplex PCR. The table shows some 41,000 clones, with 87% occurring only once. The sequenced sample was PBMCs. The receptors here all came from a woman aged 60 to 75 with lung cancer. Each CDR3 is given with its conserved first and last residue. The D gene is left open where the match is weak. For some rows the clone size is stated as once, few or many, or as a class when expanded; others skip it.

clone_size: -; d_call: -; j_call: TRBJ1-1; v_call: TRBV9; cdr3_aa: CASSVGGRGLGEEAFF; cdr3_nt: TGTGCCAGCAGCGTAGGGGGCCGGGGTCTAGGGGAGGAAGCTTTCTTT
clone_size: -; d_call: -; j_call: TRBJ2-3; v_call: TRBV6-5; cdr3_aa: CASSYGARSTDTQYF; cdr3_nt: TGTGCCAGCAGTTACGGGGCTAGGAGCACAGATACGCAGTATTTT
clone_size: -; d_call: -; j_call: TRBJ2-1; v_call: TRBV12-3/TRBV12-4; cdr3_aa: CASRRSDSNEQFF; cdr3_nt: TGTGCCAGCAGACGATCGGACAGCAATGAGCAGTTCTTC
clone_size: few; d_call: TRBD2; j_call: TRBJ2-3; v_call: TRBV7-2; cdr3_aa: CASSLSPWGGLTIRYF; cdr3_nt: TGTGCCAGCAGCTTATCCCCTTGGGGGGGACTGACAATCCGGTATTTT
clone_size: -; d_call: -; j_call: TRBJ2-1; v_call: TRBV12-3/TRBV12-4; cdr3_aa: CASGQGGNEQFF; cdr3_nt: TGTGCCAGCGGGCAGGGAGGCAATGAGCAGTTCTTC
clone_size: -; d_call: -; j_call: TRBJ1-4; v_call: TRBV12-3/TRBV12-4; cdr3_aa: CASTSGRDEKLFF; cdr3_nt: TGTGCCAGCACCTCGGGGCGGGATGAAAAACTGTTTTTT
clone_size: -; d_call: -; j_call: TRBJ1-2; v_call: TRBV15; cdr3_aa: CATSRDREVDNGYTF; cdr3_nt: TGTGCCACCAGCAGAGATCGGGAAGTGGATAATGGCTACACCTTC
clone_size: -; d_call: -; j_call: TRBJ2-5; v_call: TRBV27; cdr3_aa: CASSSPWGPQETQYF; cdr3_nt: TGTGCCAGCAGTTCCCCTTGGGGGCCGCAAGAGACCCAGTACTTC
clone_size: -; d_call: -; j_call: TRBJ1-2; v_call: TRBV19; cdr3_aa: CASSIVGNYGYTF; cdr3_nt: TGTGCCAGTAGTATAGTAGGGAACTATGGCTACACCTTC
clone_size: -; d_call: -; j_call: TRBJ1-5; v_call: TRBV15; cdr3_aa: CATSRDGGRNQPQHF; cdr3_nt: TGTGCCACCAGCAGAGATGGCGGCAGAAATCAGCCCCAGCATTTT
clone_size: -; d_call: -; j_call: TRBJ2-7; v_call: TRBV16; cdr3_aa: CASSPRRAGVVEQYF; cdr3_nt: TGTGCCAGCAGTCCAAGAAGGGCAGGGGTAGTCGAGCAGTACTTC
clone_size: -; d_call: -; j_call: TRBJ2-7; v_call: TRBV14; cdr3_aa: CASSHLARTYEQYF; cdr3_nt: TGTGCCAGCAGCCATCTAGCCCGAACCTACGAGCAGTACTTC
clone_size: once; d_call: TRBD2; j_call: TRBJ2-5; v_call: TRBV19; cdr3_aa: CASSGGLGETQYF; cdr3_nt: TGTGCCAGTTCGGGGGGGCTTGGAGAGACCCAGTACTTC
clone_size: -; d_call: -; j_call: TRBJ2-1; v_call: TRBV9; cdr3_aa: CASSPSYRPPEQFF; cdr3_nt: TGTGCCAGCAGCCCCTCATACCGGCCTCCGGAGCAGTTCTTC
clone_size: -; d_call: -; j_call: TRBJ2-5; v_call: TRBV7-9; cdr3_aa: CASSLDVRGETQYF; cdr3_nt: TGTGCCAGCAGCTTAGATGTTCGTGGAGAGACCCAGTACTTC
clone_size: -; d_call: -; j_call: TRBJ1-1; v_call: TRBV28; cdr3_aa: CASSLIGDTEAFF; cdr3_nt: TGTGCCAGCAGTTTAATAGGGGACACTGAAGCTTTCTTT
clone_size: -; d_call: -; j_call: TRBJ2-1; v_call: TRBV7-3; cdr3_aa: CASSLWGLSSYNEQFF; cdr3_nt: TGTGCCAGCAGCTTATGGGGACTCAGCTCCTACAATGAGCAGTTCTTC
clone_size: -; d_call: -; j_call: TRBJ2-1; v_call: TRBV4-3; cdr3_aa: CASSQDRREQFF; cdr3_nt: TGCGCCAGCAGCCAAGATCGTCGCGAGCAGTTCTTC
clone_size: few; d_call: TRBD1; j_call: TRBJ2-1; v_call: TRBV3-1/TRBV3-2; cdr3_aa: CASSQDLGQGYNEQFF; cdr3_nt: TGTGCCAGCAGCCAAGATCTTGGACAGGGTTACAATGAGCAGTTCTTC
clone_size: -; d_call: -; j_call: TRBJ2-7; v_call: TRBV5-1; cdr3_aa: CASSPRDGSYEQYF; cdr3_nt: TGCGCCAGCAGCCCCCGGGACGGAAGCTACGAGCAGTACTTC
clone_size: -; d_call: -; j_call: TRBJ1-2; v_call: TRBV28; cdr3_aa: CASSVSGHYGYTF; cdr3_nt: TGTGCCAGCAGTGTATCAGGCCACTATGGCTACACCTTC
clone_size: few; d_call: -; j_call: TRBJ2-3; v_call: TRBV11-1; cdr3_aa: CASSLEIPDTQYF; cdr3_nt: TGTGCCAGCAGCTTAGAGATTCCGGATACGCAGTATTTT
clone_size: -; d_call: -; j_call: TRBJ1-4; v_call: TRBV5-1; cdr3_aa: CASSLGQDGEKLFF; cdr3_nt: TGCGCCAGCAGCTTGGGACAGGACGGTGAAAAACTGTTTTTT
clone_size: -; d_call: TRBD1; j_call: TRBJ1-2; v_call: TRBV14; cdr3_aa: CASSLYRGYGYTF; cdr3_nt: TGTGCCAGCAGCCTTTACAGGGGATATGGCTACACCTTC
clone_size: -; d_call: -; j_call: TRBJ1-6; v_call: TRBV28; cdr3_aa: CASSPLSSYNSPLHF; cdr3_nt: TGTGCCAGCAGCCCGCTTAGCTCCTATAATTCACCCCTCCACTTT
clone_size: -; d_call: -; j_call: TRBJ2-7; v_call: TRBV29-1; cdr3_aa: CSVENSRTAYEQYF; cdr3_nt: TGCAGCGTTGAAAATTCCAGGACAGCCTACGAGCAGTACTTC
clone_size: -; d_call: -; j_call: TRBJ1-1; v_call: TRBV11-2; cdr3_aa: CASSSLMNTEAFF; cdr3_nt: TGTGCCAGCAGCTCCTTAATGAACACTGAAGCTTTCTTT
clone_size: -; d_call: TRBD2; j_call: TRBJ2-1; v_call: TRBV28; cdr3_aa: CASSPTTSASLYNEQFF; cdr3_nt: TGTGCCAGCAGTCCTACCACTAGCGCTAGTCTATACAATGAGCAGTTCTTC
clone_size: -; d_call: TRBD2; j_call: TRBJ2-3; v_call: TRBV5-1; cdr3_aa: CASSLRLALISSLDTQYF; cdr3_nt: TGCGCCAGCAGCTTGAGACTAGCGTTAATTTCGAGCTTAGATACGCAGTATTTT
clone_size: -; d_call: TRBD1; j_call: TRBJ1-1; v_call: TRBV7-9; cdr3_aa: CASSFQGGNTEAFF; cdr3_nt: TGTGCCAGCAGCTTTCAGGGGGGGAACACTGAAGCTTTCTTT
clone_size: -; d_call: -; j_call: TRBJ1-1; v_call: TRBV19; cdr3_aa: CASSIEASMNTEAFF; cdr3_nt: TGTGCCAGTAGTATAGAGGCGTCCATGAACACTGAAGCTTTCTTT
clone_size: -; d_call: -; j_call: TRBJ1-5; v_call: TRBV4-1; cdr3_aa: CASSQGVGNQPQHF; cdr3_nt: TGCGCCAGCAGCCAGGGGGTAGGCAATCAGCCCCAGCATTTT
clone_size: -; d_call: TRBD2; j_call: TRBJ2-3; v_call: TRBV14; cdr3_aa: CASSPLAGYSSTDTQYF; cdr3_nt: TGTGCCAGCAGCCCCCTAGCGGGATATTCTAGCACAGATACGCAGTATTTT
clone_size: -; d_call: TRBD1; j_call: TRBJ2-5; v_call: TRBV24-1; cdr3_aa: CATSEKGQGLYQETQYF; cdr3_nt: TGTGCCACCAGTGAGAAGGGACAGGGGCTGTACCAAGAGACCCAGTACTTC